This T cell receptor (beta chain) was identified in a study of shared T cell receptors in the human thymus. This CDR3 region has 17 residues. V lost 8 bases and J lost 4; bases outside the gene matches: 17. CDR1 is LNHDA, CDR2 SQIVND, per germline (reference sequence). Clones were sequenced by immunoSEQ multiplex PCR, and TCRdb holds only the in-frame ones, with some missing. The table lists about 400,000 clones, over 90% of them singletons. V gene TRBV19 combines with J gene TRBJ2-1; TRBD1 matches 7 bases. This TCR was sampled from a human donor. Sequenced material: thymocytes. The CDR3 protein is CASAKTTGDHRYNEQFF. The CDR3, as DNA: TGTGCCAGTGCCAAAACCACAGGGGACCACCGATACAATGAGCAGTTCTTC.